This note documents a single T cell receptor beta chain sequence. Its antigen is unidentified. The germline V gene has CDR1 MDHEN and CDR2 SYDVKM. The CDR3 has 15 amino acids. Between the trimmed V and J ends, which lost 2 bases and 3 bases, there was a span of 10 bases. The study used a library that attached unique molecular identifiers to individual cDNA molecules. TCRdb reprocessed the RACE reads with MiXCR, giving one entry per CDR3 protein. The top ten clones hold less than 2% of a sample with more than 150,000 distinct CDR3 sequences, approximately 15% of them seen once. The sample originates from a study of human T cells and chemical hapten exposure. The study, taken as a whole, reports: DPC sensitization left the count of TCRs above 1 in 1000 unchanged.

Noted time point: patch test 1, 2 weeks after DPC sensitization. Stated treatment: therapeutic diphenylcyclopropenone sensitization with weekly scalp DPC. The chain joins TRBV28 to TRBJ2-2; the D is unclear. The source of this sequence is a woman younger than 45 with alopecia areata. Some clones in this sample may be carry-over from other donors' samples. The sequenced sample was whole blood, obtained in connection with sensitization to the hapten diphenylcyclopropenone (DPC). This CDR3 is CASSLGDFDTGELFF. CDR3 coding DNA: TGTGCCAGCAGTTTAGGAGATTTCGACACCGGGGAGCTGTTTTTT.